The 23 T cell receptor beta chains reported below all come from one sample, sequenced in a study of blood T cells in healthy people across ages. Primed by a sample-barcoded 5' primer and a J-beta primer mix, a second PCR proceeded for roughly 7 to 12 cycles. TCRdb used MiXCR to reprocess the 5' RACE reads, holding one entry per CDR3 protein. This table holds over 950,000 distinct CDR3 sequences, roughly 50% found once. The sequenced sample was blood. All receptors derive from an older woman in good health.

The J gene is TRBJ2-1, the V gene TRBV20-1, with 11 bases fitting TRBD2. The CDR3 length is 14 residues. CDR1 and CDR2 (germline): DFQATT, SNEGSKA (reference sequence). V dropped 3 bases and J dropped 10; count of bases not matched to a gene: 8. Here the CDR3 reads CSARGLAEIYEQFF. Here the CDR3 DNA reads TGCAGTGCTAGGGGACTAGCGGAGATCTACGAGCAGTTCTTC.

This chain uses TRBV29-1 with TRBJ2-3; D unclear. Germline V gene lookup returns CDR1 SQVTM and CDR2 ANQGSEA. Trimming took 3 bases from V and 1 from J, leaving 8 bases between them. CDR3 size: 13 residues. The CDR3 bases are TGCAGCGTTGAGATTGCAGGCACAGATACGCAGTATTTT. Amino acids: CSVEIAGTDTQYF.

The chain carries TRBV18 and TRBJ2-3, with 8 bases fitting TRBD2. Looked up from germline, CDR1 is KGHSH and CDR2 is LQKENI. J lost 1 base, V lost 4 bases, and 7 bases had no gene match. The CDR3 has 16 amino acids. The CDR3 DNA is TGTGCCAGCTCACAAGATAGCGGGATGGGCACAGATACGCAGTATTTT. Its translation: CASSQDSGMGTDTQYF.

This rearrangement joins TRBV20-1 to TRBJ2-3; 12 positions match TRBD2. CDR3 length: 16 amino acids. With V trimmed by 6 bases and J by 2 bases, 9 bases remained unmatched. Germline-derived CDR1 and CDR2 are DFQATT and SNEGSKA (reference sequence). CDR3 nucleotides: TGCAGTGCCTATCCACTAGCGGGAGGCCTCACAGATACGCAGTATTTT. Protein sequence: CSAYPLAGGLTDTQYF.

In DNA form, the CDR3 reads TGTGCCAGCAGTGATAGGACGGTCTATGGCTACACCTTC. It encodes CASSDRTVYGYTF. The chain uses TRBV2 and TRBJ1-2; no reliable D call. CDR1 is SNHLY and CDR2 is FYNNEI in the germline V gene. V lost 3 bases, J lost 4 bases, and 9 bases lay in between. The length of the CDR3 is 13 residues.

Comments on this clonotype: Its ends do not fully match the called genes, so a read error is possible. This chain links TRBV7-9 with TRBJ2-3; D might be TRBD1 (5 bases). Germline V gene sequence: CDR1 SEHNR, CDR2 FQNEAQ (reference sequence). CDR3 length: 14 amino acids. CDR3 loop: CASSLQGNTGTQYF. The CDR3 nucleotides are TGTGCCAGCAGCTTACAAGGGAACACAGGTACGCAGTATTTT.

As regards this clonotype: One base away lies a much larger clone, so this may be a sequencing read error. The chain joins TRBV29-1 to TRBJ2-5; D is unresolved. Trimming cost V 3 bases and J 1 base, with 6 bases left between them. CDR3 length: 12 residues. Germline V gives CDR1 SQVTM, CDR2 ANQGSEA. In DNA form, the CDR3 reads TGCAGCGTTGACGCAGGCCAAGAGACCCAGTACTTC. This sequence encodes CSVDAGQETQYF.

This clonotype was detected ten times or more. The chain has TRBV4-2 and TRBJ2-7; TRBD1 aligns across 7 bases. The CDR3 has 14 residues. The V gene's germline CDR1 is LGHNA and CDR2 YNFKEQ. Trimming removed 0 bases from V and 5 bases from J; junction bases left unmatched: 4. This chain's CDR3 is CASSQENRGDEQYF. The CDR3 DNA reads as TGTGCCAGCAGCCAAGAAAACAGGGGCGACGAGCAGTACTTC.

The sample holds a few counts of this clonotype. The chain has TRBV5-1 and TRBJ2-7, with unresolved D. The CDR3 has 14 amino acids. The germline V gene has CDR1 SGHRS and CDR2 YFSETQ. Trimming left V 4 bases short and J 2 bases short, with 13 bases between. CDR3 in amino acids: CASSQTGQAYEQYF. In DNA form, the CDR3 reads TGCGCCAGCAGCCAAACTGGGCAGGCCTACGAGCAGTACTTC.

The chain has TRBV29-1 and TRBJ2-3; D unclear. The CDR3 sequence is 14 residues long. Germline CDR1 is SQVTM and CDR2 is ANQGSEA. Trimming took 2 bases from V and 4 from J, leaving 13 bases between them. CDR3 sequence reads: CSVESSKWADTQYF. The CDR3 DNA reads TGCAGCGTTGAATCGAGTAAGTGGGCAGATACGCAGTATTTT.

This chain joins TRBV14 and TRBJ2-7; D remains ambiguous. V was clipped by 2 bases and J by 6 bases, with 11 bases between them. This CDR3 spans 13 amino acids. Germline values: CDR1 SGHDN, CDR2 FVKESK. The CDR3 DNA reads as TGTGCCAGCAGCCAAACTAAAATGGGCGAGCAGTACTTC. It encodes CASSQTKMGEQYF.

The CDR3 DNA follows: TGTGCCAGCGATTCGCGGGCGGGAGGGTCCTACGAGCAGTACTTC. This translates into CASDSRAGGSYEQYF. The chain is built from TRBV28 and TRBJ2-7, with TRBD2 matching 9 bases. Germline V gene data show CDR1 as MDHEN and CDR2 as SYDVKM. V lost 8 bases to trimming and J lost 1 base; unmatched junction nucleotides: 9. This CDR3 region has 15 residues.

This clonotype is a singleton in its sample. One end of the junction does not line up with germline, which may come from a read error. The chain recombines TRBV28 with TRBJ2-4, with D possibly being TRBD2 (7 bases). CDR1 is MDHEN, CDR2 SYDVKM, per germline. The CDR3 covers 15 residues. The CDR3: CASSLGGGSLNIQYF. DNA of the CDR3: TGTGCCAGTAGTTTGGGGGGCGGGAGCCTAAACATTCAGTACTTC.

Written as DNA, the CDR3 is TGTGCCAGCAGCAAAGAGGGGGACCCCTCCTACGAGCAGTACTTC. Translated, it gives CASSKEGDPSYEQYF. The V gene is TRBV21-1, the J gene TRBJ2-7; TRBD1 reflects the table's D call only, with no check against the DNA. TRBV21-1 is labeled a pseudogene. The CDR3 has 15 amino acids.

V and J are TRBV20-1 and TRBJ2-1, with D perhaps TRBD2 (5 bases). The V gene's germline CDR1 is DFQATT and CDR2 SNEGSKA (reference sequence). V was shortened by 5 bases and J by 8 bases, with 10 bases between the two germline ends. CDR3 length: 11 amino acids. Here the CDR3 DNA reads TGCAGTGCTCGAAAGAGGGATGAGCAGTTCTTC. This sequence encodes CSARKRDEQFF.

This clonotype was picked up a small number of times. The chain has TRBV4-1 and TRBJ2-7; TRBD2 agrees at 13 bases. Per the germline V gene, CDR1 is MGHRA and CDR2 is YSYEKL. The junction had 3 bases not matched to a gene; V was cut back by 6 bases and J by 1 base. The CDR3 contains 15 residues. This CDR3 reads CASRQTSGRSYEQYF. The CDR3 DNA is TGCGCCAGCAGACAGACTAGCGGGAGGTCCTACGAGCAGTACTTC.

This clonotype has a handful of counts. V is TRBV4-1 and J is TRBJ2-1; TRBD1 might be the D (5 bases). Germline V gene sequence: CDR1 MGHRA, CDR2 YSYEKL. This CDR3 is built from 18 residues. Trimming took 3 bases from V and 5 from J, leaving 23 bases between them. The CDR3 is CASSQATQGRAYNNEQFF. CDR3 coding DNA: TGCGCCAGCAGCCAGGCTACCCAGGGCAGGGCATACAACAATGAGCAGTTCTTC.

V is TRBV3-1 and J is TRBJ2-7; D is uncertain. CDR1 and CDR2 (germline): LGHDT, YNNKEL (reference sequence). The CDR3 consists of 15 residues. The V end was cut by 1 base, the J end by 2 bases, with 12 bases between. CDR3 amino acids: CASSQGRAETYEQYF. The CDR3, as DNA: TGTGCCAGCAGCCAAGGACGGGCCGAGACCTACGAGCAGTACTTC.

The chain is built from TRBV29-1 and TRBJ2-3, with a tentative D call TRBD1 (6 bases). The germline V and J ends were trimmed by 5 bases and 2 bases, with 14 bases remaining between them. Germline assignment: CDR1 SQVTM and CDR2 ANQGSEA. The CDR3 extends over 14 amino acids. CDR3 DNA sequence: TGCAGCGTTCGGGGACAAGGTTTCACAGATACGCAGTATTTT. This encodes CSVRGQGFTDTQYF.

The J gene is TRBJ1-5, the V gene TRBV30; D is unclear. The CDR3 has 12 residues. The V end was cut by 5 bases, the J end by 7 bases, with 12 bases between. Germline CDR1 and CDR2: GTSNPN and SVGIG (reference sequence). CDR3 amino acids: CAWAQPSQPQHF. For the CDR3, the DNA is TGTGCCTGGGCACAGCCGTCACAGCCCCAGCATTTT.

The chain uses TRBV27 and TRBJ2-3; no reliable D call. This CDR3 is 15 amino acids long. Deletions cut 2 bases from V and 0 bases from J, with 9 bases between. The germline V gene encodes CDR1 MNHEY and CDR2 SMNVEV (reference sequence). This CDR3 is CASSLDGDSTDTQYF. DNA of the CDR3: TGTGCCAGCAGTTTAGATGGAGACAGCACAGATACGCAGTATTTT.

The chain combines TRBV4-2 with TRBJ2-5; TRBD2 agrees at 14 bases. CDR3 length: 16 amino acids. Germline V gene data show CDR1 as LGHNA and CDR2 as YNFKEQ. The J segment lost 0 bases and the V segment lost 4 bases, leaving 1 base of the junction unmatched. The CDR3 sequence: CASSPTSGRDQETQYF. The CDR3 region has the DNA TGTGCCAGCAGCCCGACTAGCGGGAGGGACCAAGAGACCCAGTACTTC.

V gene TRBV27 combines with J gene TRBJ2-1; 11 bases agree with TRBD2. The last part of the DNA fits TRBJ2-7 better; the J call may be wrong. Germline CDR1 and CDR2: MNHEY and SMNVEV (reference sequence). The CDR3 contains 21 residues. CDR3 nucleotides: TGTGCCAGCAGTTTATCCCAGTACATGACTAGCGGGAACTTATTGAACAATGAGCAGTACTTC. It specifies CASSLSQYMTSGNLLNNEQYF.